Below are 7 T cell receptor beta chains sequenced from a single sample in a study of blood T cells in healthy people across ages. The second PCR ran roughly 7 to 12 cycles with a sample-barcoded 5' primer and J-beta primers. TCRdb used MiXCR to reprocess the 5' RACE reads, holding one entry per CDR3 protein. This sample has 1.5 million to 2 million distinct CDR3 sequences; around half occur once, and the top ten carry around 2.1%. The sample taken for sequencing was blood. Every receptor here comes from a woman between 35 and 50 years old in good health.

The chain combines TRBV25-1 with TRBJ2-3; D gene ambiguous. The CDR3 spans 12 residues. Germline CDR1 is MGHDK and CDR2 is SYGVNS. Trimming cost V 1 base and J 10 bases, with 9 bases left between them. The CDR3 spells CASSESVLSQYF. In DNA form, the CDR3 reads TGTGCCAGCAGTGAATCCGTTCTGTCGCAGTATTTT.

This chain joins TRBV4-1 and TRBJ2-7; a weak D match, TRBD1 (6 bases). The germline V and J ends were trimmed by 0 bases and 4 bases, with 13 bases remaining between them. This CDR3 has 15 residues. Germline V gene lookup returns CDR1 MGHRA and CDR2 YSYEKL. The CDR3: CASSQEGQSLYEQYF. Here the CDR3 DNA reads TGCGCCAGCAGCCAAGAAGGACAGAGCCTATACGAGCAGTACTTC.

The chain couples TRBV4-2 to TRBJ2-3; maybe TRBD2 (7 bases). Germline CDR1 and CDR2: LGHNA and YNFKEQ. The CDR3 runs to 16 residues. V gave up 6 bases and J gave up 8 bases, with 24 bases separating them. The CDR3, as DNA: TGTGCCAGCAGGCCGGGAAGGGCGGGGGCATTCGCTACGCAGTATTTT. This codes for CASRPGRAGAFATQYF.

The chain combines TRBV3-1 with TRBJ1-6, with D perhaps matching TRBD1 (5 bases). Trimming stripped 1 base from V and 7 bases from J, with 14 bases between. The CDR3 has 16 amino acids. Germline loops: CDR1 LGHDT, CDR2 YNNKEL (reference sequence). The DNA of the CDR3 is TGTGCCAGCAGCCAAGTTCGACTTGGGGGAAATTCACCCCTCCACTTT. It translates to CASSQVRLGGNSPLHF.

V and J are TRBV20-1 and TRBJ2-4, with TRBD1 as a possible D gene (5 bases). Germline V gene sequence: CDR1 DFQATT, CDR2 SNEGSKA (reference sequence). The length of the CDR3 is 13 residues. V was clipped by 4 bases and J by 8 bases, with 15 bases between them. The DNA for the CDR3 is TGCAGTGCTATACACAGGAACTTGGACATTCAGTACTTC. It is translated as CSAIHRNLDIQYF.

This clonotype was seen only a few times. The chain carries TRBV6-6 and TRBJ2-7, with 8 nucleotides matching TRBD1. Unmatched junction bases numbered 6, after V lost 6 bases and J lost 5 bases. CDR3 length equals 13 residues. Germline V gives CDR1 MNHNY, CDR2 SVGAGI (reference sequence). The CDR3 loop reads CASRPTGADEQYF. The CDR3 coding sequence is TGTGCCAGCAGACCGACAGGGGCGGACGAGCAGTACTTC.

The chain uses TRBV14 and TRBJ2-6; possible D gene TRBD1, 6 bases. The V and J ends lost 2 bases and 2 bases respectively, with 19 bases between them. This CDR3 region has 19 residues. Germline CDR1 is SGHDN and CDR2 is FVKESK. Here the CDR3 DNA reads TGTGCCAGCAGCCAAAACAGGGACATGGCGTTAGCTGGGGCCAACGTCCTGACTTTC. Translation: CASSQNRDMALAGANVLTF.